Below, 8 T cell receptor beta chains from the same sample are listed, as sequenced in a study. Each CDR3 protein gets one entry after TCRdb re-called the reads with MiXCR. The sample records roughly 15,000 distinct CDR3 sequences, around 35% being singletons. The sample taken for sequencing was blood. These receptors came from a human donor.

This clonotype came up many times. The rearrangement uses TRBV4-3 and TRBJ1-1, with a tentative D call TRBD1 (5 bases). The V end was cut by 2 bases, the J end by 6 bases, with 13 bases between. The CDR3 is 14 amino acids. Germline loops: CDR1 LGHNA, CDR2 YSLEER. This CDR3 reads CASSQRQGYPEAFF. The DNA of the CDR3 is TGCGCCAGCAGCCAACGTCAGGGTTACCCTGAAGCTTTCTTT.

On this clonotype: Possible read error: a much larger clone is one base away. This sequence joins TRBV14 and TRBJ2-1, with D hard to call. The CDR3 loop spans 12 amino acids. Germline values: CDR1 SGHDN, CDR2 FVKESK. The CDR3: CANSPTRNEQFF. CDR3 DNA sequence: TGTGCCAACAGCCCGACCAGGAATGAGCAGTTCTTC.

CDR3 in amino acids: CASSLTARGGYEQYF. As DNA, the CDR3 is TGTGCCAGCAGCTTAACGGCCAGGGGAGGCTACGAGCAGTACTTC. The chain joins TRBV7-6 to TRBJ2-7; either TRBD1 or TRBD2 may supply D (6 bases each). Trimming removed 2 bases from V and 3 bases from J, with 14 bases in between. The CDR3 is 15 residues long. Germline loops: CDR1 SGHVS, CDR2 FNYEAQ.

This clonotype has a count of ten or more. The chain combines TRBV29-1 with TRBJ1-5; the match to TRBD1 covers 8 bases. The CDR3 covers 13 residues. Germline V gene data show CDR1 as SQVTM and CDR2 as ANQGSEA. V was clipped by 5 bases and J by 4 bases; unmatched bases: 4. DNA of the CDR3: TGCAGCGTTAATACAGGGGGGAATCAGCCCCAGCATTTT. It is translated as CSVNTGGNQPQHF. The full variable domain, with the rest looked up from reference TRBV29-1 and TRBJ1-5, is SAVISQKPSRDICQRGTSLTIQCQVDSQVTMMFWYRQQPGQSLTLIATANQGSEATYESGFVIDKFPISRPNLTFSTLTVSNMSPEDSSIYLCSVNTGGNQPQHFGDGTRLSIL.

This clonotype is termed medium-sized (0.01 to 0.1%). The V gene is TRBV4-2, the J gene TRBJ2-3; 8 bases agree with TRBD1. The germline gives CDR1 LGHNA, CDR2 YNFKEQ. With V trimmed by 1 base and J by 1 base, 4 bases remained unmatched. The CDR3 has 16 residues. DNA of the CDR3: TGTGCCAGCAGCCAAGGGGGACAGGTCGGCACAGATACGCAGTATTTT. It encodes CASSQGGQVGTDTQYF.

The rearrangement links TRBV20-1 to TRBJ1-2, with no clear D. The CDR3 length is 14 residues. The germline CDR1 and CDR2 sequences are DFQATT and SNEGSKA (reference sequence). V was pared by 0 bases and J by 3 bases, with 11 bases between. The CDR3 sequence: CSARDRDGDYGYTF. CDR3 bases: TGCAGTGCTAGAGATAGGGATGGGGACTATGGCTACACCTTC.

This clonotype was picked up many times. V usage is TRBV18 and J usage is TRBJ2-1; possibly TRBD1 for D (5 bases). CDR3 size: 13 residues. V shed 6 bases and J shed 3 bases, with 9 bases lying between them. Germline V CDR1 and CDR2: KGHSH, LQKENI. The CDR3 is CASSARGYNEQFF. In DNA, the CDR3 is TGTGCCAGCTCTGCTAGGGGCTACAATGAGCAGTTCTTC. The entire variable domain, with the rest obtained from reference TRBV18 and TRBJ2-1, is as follows: NAGVMQNPRHLVRRRGQEARLRCSPMKGHSHVYWYRQLPEEGLKFMVYLQKENIIDESGMPKERFSAEFPKEGPSILRIQQVVRGDSAAYFCASSARGYNEQFFGPGTRLTVL.

This clonotype was counted ten times or more. The chain uses TRBV14 and TRBJ2-7; D may be TRBD1 or TRBD2 (5 bases each). CDR1 SGHDN and CDR2 FVKESK come from the germline V gene. The CDR3 consists of 14 residues. V lost 5 bases and J lost 2, with 13 bases in between. CDR3: CASSNRDGPYEQYF. In DNA, the CDR3 is TGTGCCAGCAGCAACCGGGACGGCCCCTACGAGCAGTACTTC.